This is a list of T cell receptor beta chains from one sample in a study of T cell changes during pregnancy in multiple sclerosis. Assay used: immunoSEQ multiplex PCR; TCRdb lists only in-frame clones, some missing. The table lists around 64,000 clones, 80% to 95% of them singletons. Here the sequenced sample was CD4+ T cells from peripheral blood mononuclear cells, taken after pregnancy. These receptors all come from a female donor with multiple sclerosis, enrolled in a pregnancy study. Each CDR3 is given with its conserved first and last residue. Each record gives: D gene, J gene, clone size, V gene, CDR3 DNA, CDR3 protein. D genes are given only for firm matches. Clone size, where shown, is once, few, many, or a class for clones that have expanded.

>TRBD2|TRBJ2-1|.|TRBV2
TGTGCCAGCAGTGAGTTTCGGCGGGGGGGCCGGAATGAGCAGTTCTTC
CASSEFRRGGRNEQFF
>TRBD1|TRBJ1-4|.|TRBV5-1
TGCGCCAGCAGCTTTTCGTCAGGGGGAAACGAAAAACTGTTTTTT
CASSFSSGGNEKLFF
>.|TRBJ2-1|.|TRBV2
TGTGCCAGCAGTCCCTTTTTTAGCGGTGGCTCTTACAATGAGCAGTTCTTC
CASSPFFSGGSYNEQFF
>.|TRBJ1-2|.|TRBV2
TGTGCCAGCAAAACGACAGGAACTAACTATGGCTACACCTTC
CASKTTGTNYGYTF
>TRBD2|TRBJ2-3|.|TRBV13
TGTGCCAGCAGCTCACTAGCGGAGCTAAGGACAGATACGCAGTATTTT
CASSSLAELRTDTQYF
>.|TRBJ2-5|.|TRBV9
TGTGCCAGCAGCGTAGCCCCGGACAAGACGAAGACCCAGTACTTC
CASSVAPDKTKTQYF
>.|TRBJ1-2|.|TRBV30
TGTGCCTGGGATGAACTGGACACCCACTATGGCTACACCTTC
CAWDELDTHYGYTF
>.|TRBJ1-2|once|TRBV5-6
TGTGCCAGCAGAAGGGGAGGACTGGGGGGCTACACCTTC
CASRRGGLGGYTF
>.|TRBJ2-7|.|TRBV9
TGTGCCAGCAGCACTAGTCCCGGCTCCGAGCAGTACTTC
CASSTSPGSEQYF
>.|TRBJ2-1|.|TRBV18
TGTGCCAGCTCACCACGACAGGTACTGTACAATGAGCAGTTCTTC
CASSPRQVLYNEQFF
>TRBD1|TRBJ1-1|.|TRBV5-1
TGCGCCAGCAGCTTGGGTGGGACAGCGTTTAACACTGAAGCTTTCTTT
CASSLGGTAFNTEAFF
>TRBD1|TRBJ1-6|.|TRBV5-6
TGTGCCAGCAGCTTGAATGGGGACAGCTATAATTCACCCCTCCACTTT
CASSLNGDSYNSPLHF
>.|TRBJ1-5|.|TRBV28
TGTGCCAGCGGTTACCGGGGTTCGCGTCAGCCCCAGCATTTT
CASGYRGSRQPQHF
>.|TRBJ1-1|once|TRBV6-1
TGTGCCAGCAGTACGACAGGCGTAAACACTGAAGCTTTCTTT
CASSTTGVNTEAFF
>TRBD2|TRBJ2-3|.|TRBV7-8
TGTGCCAGCAGCTCAGGACTAGCGGGAGGAGATACGCAGTATTTT
CASSSGLAGGDTQYF
>.|TRBJ1-1|.|TRBV30
TGTGCCTGGAGTGAATTGGGAGTATGGGGGGTGAACACTGAAGCTTTCTTT
CAWSELGVWGVNTEAFF
>.|TRBJ2-3|.|TRBV7-2
TGTGCCAGCAGCTGGCTAGGAAAGACAGATACGCAGTATTTT
CASSWLGKTDTQYF
>TRBD1|TRBJ1-1|.|TRBV6-1
TGTGCCAGCAGTGAGACAGGGGATAAAGCTTTCTTT
CASSETGDKAFF
>.|TRBJ1-3|.|TRBV10-3
TGTGCCATCAGTGACCCTAATGAGGGCTCTGGAAACACCATATATTTT
CAISDPNEGSGNTIYF
>TRBD1|TRBJ1-2|.|TRBV6-5
TGTGCCAGCAGTAGGGACAGGCGCTATGGCTACACCTTC
CASSRDRRYGYTF
>TRBD1|TRBJ1-3|.|TRBV5-6
TGTGCCAGCAGGGCATATACAGGGGTAGGGGGAAACACCATATATTTT
CASRAYTGVGGNTIYF
>.|TRBJ1-1|.|TRBV19
TGTGCCAGTAGCTCTAAGCAGGTGAACACTGAAGCTTTCTTT
CASSSKQVNTEAFF
>.|TRBJ2-5|.|TRBV2
TGTGCCAGCAGTGCGCTAAGGGGTACCGGGGAGACCCAGTACTTC
CASSALRGTGETQYF
>.|TRBJ2-3|.|TRBV6-6
TGTGCCAGCAGTTCCGGGGAGAGCACAGATACGCAGTATTTT
CASSSGESTDTQYF
>.|TRBJ1-4|.|TRBV4-1
.
CASSQVLRATNEKLFF
>TRBD1|TRBJ1-1|.|TRBV7-9
TGTGCCAGCAGCTTAAGGGACAGGGAGGGTGAAGCTTTCTTT
CASSLRDREGEAFF